This T cell receptor beta chain is drawn from a study of T cells in localized non-small cell lung cancer. Regarding the study as a whole: Sequencing involved a lone tumor region, leaving heterogeneity possible. Median detection of top 100 tumor clones in adjacent lung was about 52 clones. Patients showing higher blood T cell density tended to see longer overall survival. The study found T cell clonality highest in uninvolved adjacent lung, above tumor.

A note on this clone: The antigen is undetermined. The junction departs from germline at one end; a sequencing error may be responsible.

The assay was immunoSEQ multiplex PCR, and TCRdb's table has in-frame clones only and misses some. The data show approximately 72,000 clones, roughly four fifths seen once. The germline V gene encodes CDR1 MNHNS and CDR2 SASEGT. CDR3 length: 13 residues. The sample was peripheral blood, taken before any cancer treatment. This chain uses TRBV6-1 with TRBJ1-5; D gene ambiguous. This clonotype was obtained from a female donor aged 60 or older with stage I lung adenocarcinoma. CDR3 region: CASSEAPRQPLFF. The CDR3 nucleotides read TGTGCCAGCAGTGAAGCCCCCCGGCAACCCCTATTTTTT.